These 9 T cell receptor beta chains originate from one sample sequenced in a study of OX40 agonist ivuxolimab in advanced cancers. TCRdb's table, derived via immunoSEQ multiplex PCR, lists solely in-frame clones and lacks some. The sample records tens of thousands of clones, around 90% being singletons. The source material was CD4+ or CD8+ T cells sorted from blood, sampled in a trial of the OX40 agonist ivuxolimab. The receptors were sampled from an adult with an advanced solid tumor such as melanoma, head and neck, liver or kidney cancer.

The J gene is TRBJ1-1, the V gene TRBV5-4; 9 positions agree with TRBD1. CDR1 is SGHNT, CDR2 YYREEE, per germline (reference sequence). This CDR3 spans 16 amino acids. V lost 2 bases and J lost 3; bases outside the gene matches: 8. Here the CDR3 reads CASSLGSRTGDTEAFF. The CDR3 coding sequence is TGTGCCAGCAGCTTAGGGTCTAGGACAGGGGACACTGAAGCTTTCTTT.

This clone was detected a few times. V usage is TRBV30 and J usage is TRBJ2-5; D not certain. V was pared by 0 bases and J by 2 bases, with 7 bases between. There are 13 residues in the CDR3. CDR1 and CDR2 from the germline V gene are GTSNPN and SVGIG (reference sequence). CDR3 bases: TGTGCCTGGAGTGTACTCTCACAAGAGACCCAGTACTTC. Translation: CAWSVLSQETQYF.

V usage is TRBV30 and J usage is TRBJ1-5; the D gene is possibly TRBD1 (6 bases). Germline V lookup: CDR1 GTSNPN, CDR2 SVGIG (reference sequence). V lost 1 base to trimming and J lost 2 bases, with 12 bases between them. CDR3 size: 15 residues. CDR3: CAWSGQGRGNQPQHF. The CDR3 DNA is TGTGCCTGGAGTGGGCAGGGGAGAGGCAATCAGCCCCAGCATTTT.

The chain joins TRBV5-4 to TRBJ2-5; TRBD2 agrees at 9 bases. V gave up 0 bases and J gave up 2 bases; unmatched junction bases: 8. The germline V gene encodes CDR1 SGHNT and CDR2 YYREEE (reference sequence). The CDR3 extends over 17 amino acids. The CDR3 protein is CASSLGLAGTRQETQYF. DNA for the CDR3: TGTGCCAGCAGCTTGGGGCTAGCGGGGACGAGGCAAGAGACCCAGTACTTC.

The chain couples TRBV5-1 to TRBJ2-2; 9 bases line up with TRBD1. V trimming: 4 bases; J trimming: 3 bases; junction bases outside the gene matches: 4. Germline CDR1 is SGHRS and CDR2 is YFSETQ. This CDR3 has 15 amino acids. The CDR3 reads CASSVTGGDTGELFF. CDR3 coding DNA: TGCGCCAGCAGCGTCACAGGGGGCGACACCGGGGAGCTGTTTTTT.

The chain couples TRBV7-2 to TRBJ2-4; a weak D match, TRBD2 (7 bases). The CDR3 extends over 14 amino acids. Germline lookup yields CDR1 SGHTA and CDR2 FQGNSA. The V gene lost 5 bases and the J gene lost 4 bases, with 12 bases spanning the gap. This CDR3 reads CASSLGGGKNIQYF. The CDR3 bases are TGTGCCAGCAGCCTGGGAGGGGGGAAAAACATTCAGTACTTC.

The chain links TRBV7-6 to TRBJ2-3; D could derive from TRBD1 or TRBD2 (5 bases each). This CDR3 spans 16 amino acids. CDR1 SGHVS and CDR2 FNYEAQ come from the germline V gene. Trimming left V 5 bases short and J 3 bases short, with 18 bases between. CDR3 bases: TGTGCCAGCAGCCCAGGAGGCAGGGTGGCGACAGATACGCAGTATTTT. Protein sequence: CASSPGGRVATDTQYF.

The chain links TRBV5-4 to TRBJ1-2; 7 bases fit TRBD1. Trimming took 2 bases from V and 3 from J; bases not matched to a gene: 10. Germline V gene data show CDR1 as SGHNT and CDR2 as YYREEE (reference sequence). The CDR3 extends over 16 amino acids. This CDR3 is CASSFRTGRLDYGYTF. For the CDR3, the DNA is TGTGCCAGCAGCTTCCGGACAGGCCGCCTAGACTATGGCTACACCTTC.

This chain joins TRBV6-5 and TRBJ2-7; perhaps D is TRBD1 or TRBD2 (5 bases each). V was clipped by 8 bases and J by 3 bases, with 14 bases between them. Germline V gene lookup returns CDR1 MNHEY and CDR2 SVGAGI. The length of the CDR3 is 13 residues. This CDR3 is CASVGQGDYEQYF. DNA for the CDR3: TGTGCCAGCGTAGGGCAGGGAGACTACGAGCAGTACTTC.